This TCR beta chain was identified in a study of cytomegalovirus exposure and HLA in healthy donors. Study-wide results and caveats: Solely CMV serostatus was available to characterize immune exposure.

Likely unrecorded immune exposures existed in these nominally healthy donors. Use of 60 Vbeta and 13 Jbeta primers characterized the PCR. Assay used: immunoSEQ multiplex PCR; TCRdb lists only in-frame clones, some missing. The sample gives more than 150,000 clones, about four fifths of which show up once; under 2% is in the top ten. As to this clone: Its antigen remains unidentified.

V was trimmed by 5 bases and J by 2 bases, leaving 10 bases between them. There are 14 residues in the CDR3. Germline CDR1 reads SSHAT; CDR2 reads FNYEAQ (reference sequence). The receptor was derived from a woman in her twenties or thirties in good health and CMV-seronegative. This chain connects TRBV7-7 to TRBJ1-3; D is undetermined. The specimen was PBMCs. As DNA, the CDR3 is TGTGCCAGCAGCCTAGACTCTACTGGAAACACCATATATTTT. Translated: CASSLDSTGNTIYF. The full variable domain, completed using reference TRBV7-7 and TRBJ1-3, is GAGVSQSPRYKVTKRGQDVTLRCDPISSHATLYWYQQALGQGPEFLTYFNYEAQPDKSGLPSDRFSAERPEGSISTLTIQRTEQRDSAMYRCASSLDSTGNTIYFGEGSWLTVV.